Below are 19 T cell receptor beta chains sequenced from a single sample in a study of response to subunit inactivated influenza vaccine. TCRdb reprocessed the RT-PCR reads via MiXCR and lists one record per CDR3 protein. Altogether over 750,000 distinct CDR3 sequences are present, about 20% being singletons, with the ten largest covering roughly 10%. Specimen: PBMCs from blood, collected approximately 5 days after vaccination. Source of these receptors: a man aged 45-60 years who received an inactivated influenza vaccine.

This clonotype was counted between two and nine times. The chain joins TRBV2 to TRBJ2-5; perhaps TRBD2 as D (5 bases). The ends were cut back, 5 bases at V and 5 bases at J, with 18 bases in the middle. The CDR3 has 15 residues. Per the germline V gene, CDR1 is SNHLY and CDR2 is FYNNEI. The CDR3 nucleotides are TGTGCCAGCAGTCCCGACCCTTTCGGGGTTGAGACCCAGTACTTC. Its protein is CASSPDPFGVETQYF.

This clonotype was seen a few times. The chain couples TRBV20-1 to TRBJ1-5; D is undetermined. The CDR3 extends over 17 amino acids. The germline CDR1 and CDR2 sequences are DFQATT and SNEGSKA (reference sequence). Trimming removed 1 base at V and 2 bases at J, with 18 bases between. CDR3 region: CSARVGQPPIGNQPQHF. CDR3 bases: TGCAGTGCTAGAGTCGGCCAGCCCCCAATTGGCAATCAGCCCCAGCATTTT.

The chain couples TRBV7-3 to TRBJ2-2; D is unclear. This CDR3 region has 15 residues. The germline V gene encodes CDR1 SGHTA and CDR2 FQGTGA. Between the trimmed V and J ends, which lost 6 bases and 0 bases, there was a span of 11 bases. The CDR3 DNA is TGTGCCAGCAGTCAATATGGGGCGAACACCGGGGAGCTGTTTTTT. Protein product: CASSQYGANTGELFF. The variable domain in full, completed from reference TRBV7-3 and TRBJ2-2, reads GAGVSQTPSNKVTEKGKYVELRCDPISGHTALYWYRQSLGQGPEFLIYFQGTGAADDSGLPNDRFFAVRPEGSVSTLKIQRTERGDSAVYLCASSQYGANTGELFFGEGSRLTVL.

This clonotype has at least ten counts. This sequence joins TRBV27 and TRBJ2-2; a possible D gene is TRBD1 (6 bases). Between the trimmed V and J ends, which lost 2 bases and 7 bases, there was a span of 20 bases. This CDR3 contains 17 residues. Looked up from germline, CDR1 is MNHEY and CDR2 is SMNVEV (reference sequence). The CDR3 region is CASSLDTGLGIRGELFF. The CDR3 nucleotides are TGTGCCAGCAGTTTAGATACAGGGTTAGGGATACGCGGGGAGCTGTTTTTT.

In its sample, this clonotype was seen a few times. V gene TRBV6-2 or TRBV6-3 combines with J gene TRBJ1-1; D is unclear. The germline CDR1 and CDR2 sequences are MNHEY and SVGEGT. The V end lost 7 bases, the J end lost 1 base, and 13 bases lay between the germline ends. The CDR3 loop spans 14 amino acids. In DNA, the CDR3 is TGTGCCAGCAATCAGGCAGTAAAGAACACTGAAGCTTTCTTT. Residues: CASNQAVKNTEAFF.

This clonotype showed up many times. The chain is built from TRBV27 and TRBJ2-2, with 7 positions matching TRBD2. The CDR3 is made up of 15 amino acids. The trim removed 7 bases at V and 3 bases at J, leaving 8 bases unmatched. Germline CDR1 is MNHEY and CDR2 is SMNVEV (reference sequence). Here the CDR3 reads CASIDLAAHTGELFF. In DNA, the CDR3 is TGTGCCAGCATTGACCTAGCGGCTCACACCGGGGAGCTGTTTTTT.

The rearrangement uses TRBV11-2 and TRBJ2-5; D not resolved. V was pared by 4 bases and J by 5 bases, with 11 bases between. The germline gives CDR1 SGHAT, CDR2 FQNNGV. The CDR3 totals 13 residues. CDR3 region: CASSSGEKETQYF. The CDR3, as DNA: TGTGCCAGCAGCTCCGGCGAAAAGGAGACCCAGTACTTC.

The rearrangement joins TRBV6-2 or TRBV6-3 to TRBJ2-1, with TRBD1 matching over 8 bases. The CDR3 runs to 13 residues. Germline values: CDR1 MNHEY, CDR2 SVGEGT. Trimming at V came to 7 bases and at J to 9 bases, leaving 8 bases not matched to a gene. The CDR3 loop reads CASTPDRDREQFF. The DNA for the CDR3 is TGTGCCAGCACCCCGGACAGGGACCGTGAGCAGTTCTTC.

The table lists this clonotype with a few counts. The chain employs TRBV27 and TRBJ2-7, with D possibly TRBD2 on 5 matching bases. Germline V CDR1 and CDR2: MNHEY, SMNVEV (reference sequence). The CDR3 is 12 residues long. Between the trimmed V and J ends, which lost 7 bases and 7 bases, there was a span of 14 bases. Here the CDR3 reads CASKRGLGEQYF. The CDR3 DNA is TGTGCCAGCAAAAGAGGGCTGGGGGAGCAGTACTTC.

This rearrangement joins TRBV20-1 to TRBJ2-1, with a tentative D call TRBD1 (5 bases). V lost 1 base and J 7 bases, leaving 14 bases between the germline ends. CDR1 is DFQATT, CDR2 SNEGSKA, per germline (reference sequence). The CDR3 loop spans 14 amino acids. This chain's CDR3 is CSARVLGRVNEQFF. CDR3 sequence (DNA): TGCAGTGCTAGAGTCTTAGGCAGGGTGAATGAGCAGTTCTTC.

This clonotype has just a few counts. This chain uses TRBV7-6 with TRBJ1-4; D not certain. The CDR3 contains 15 residues. The germline V gene encodes CDR1 SGHVS and CDR2 FNYEAQ. V lost 3 bases and J lost 0, with 8 bases in between. In DNA form, the CDR3 reads TGTGCCAGCAGCTTGACCTCCACAACTAATGAAAAACTGTTTTTT. Protein: CASSLTSTTNEKLFF.

In this sample, this clonotype turned up many times. One end of the junction fails to match germline, which may point to a read error. The CDR3 DNA is TGTGCCAGCAGCTTAGGGCAGGTAGAGCGGAGCGGGGAGCTGTTTTTT. Translating it yields CASSLGQVERSGELFF. The chain employs TRBV12-3 or TRBV12-4 and TRBJ2-2, with TRBD2 as a possible D gene (5 bases). The CDR3 has 16 amino acids.

The chain uses TRBV20-1 and TRBJ1-6; no clear D gene. Germline lookup yields CDR1 DFQATT and CDR2 SNEGSKA (reference sequence). The CDR3 contains 12 residues. V dropped 2 bases and J dropped 4 bases, with 3 bases sitting between them. The CDR3 is CSARTYNSPLHF. DNA for the CDR3: TGCAGTGCTAGAACTTATAATTCACCCCTCCACTTT.

CDR3 nucleotide sequence: TGCGCCAGCAGCTTGGTAGGTAGCGGGGGAGAGTTCTTC. Amino acids: CASSLVGSGGEFF. This chain connects TRBV5-1 to TRBJ2-1, with 9 bases fitting TRBD2. The CDR3 has 13 amino acids. The germline gives CDR1 SGHRS, CDR2 YFSETQ. V was clipped by 0 bases and J by 14 bases; unmatched bases: 6.

This clonotype was detected ten times or more. The chain carries TRBV9 and TRBJ2-5; D may correspond to TRBD1 or TRBD2 (7 bases each). Germline V gene lookup returns CDR1 SGDLS and CDR2 YYNGEE. V was shortened by 3 bases and J by 2 bases, with 14 bases between the two germline ends. This CDR3 has 15 residues. The CDR3: CASSASGGGQETQYF. The CDR3 bases are TGTGCCAGCAGCGCATCAGGGGGGGGACAAGAGACCCAGTACTTC.

This clonotype was detected a few times. This chain connects TRBV15 to TRBJ2-1; possibly TRBD1 or TRBD2 for D (5 bases each). The CDR3 extends over 16 amino acids. V gave up 0 bases and J gave up 4 bases, with 13 bases separating them. CDR1 is LNHNV, CDR2 YYDKDF, per germline (reference sequence). CDR3 in amino acids: CATSRDRDPAYNEQFF. The CDR3 nucleotides are TGTGCCACCAGCAGAGATAGGGACCCTGCTTACAATGAGCAGTTCTTC.

CDR3 region: CSVSPSLGSWGYTF. In DNA, the CDR3 is TGCAGCGTGTCCCCCTCGTTGGGTTCTTGGGGCTACACCTTC. V gene TRBV29-1 combines with J gene TRBJ1-2; no firm D call. Per the germline V gene, CDR1 is SQVTM and CDR2 is ANQGSEA. The CDR3 is 14 amino acids. The V end was cut by 6 bases, the J end by 8 bases, with 22 bases between.

This clonotype was seen a handful of times. The rearrangement uses TRBV12-3 or TRBV12-4 and TRBJ1-1, with D possibly being TRBD1 (5 bases). The V end lost 6 bases, the J end lost 6 bases, and 11 bases lay between the germline ends. The CDR3 is made up of 12 amino acids. The CDR3 here is CASRPGSAEAFF. The CDR3 bases are TGTGCCAGCAGGCCAGGGTCGGCTGAAGCTTTCTTT.

Only a few counts were recorded for this clonotype. The chain couples TRBV20-1 to TRBJ2-7; D gene unclear. Germline V gene sequence: CDR1 DFQATT, CDR2 SNEGSKA (reference sequence). Trimming took off 0 bases at V and 0 bases at J, with 9 bases between the two ends. The CDR3 consists of 14 residues. The CDR3 loop is CSAREPHSSYEQYF. CDR3 nucleotide sequence: TGCAGTGCTAGAGAGCCCCATAGCTCCTACGAGCAGTACTTC.